Listed below are T cell receptor beta chains from one sample, sequenced in a study of human T cells and chemical hapten exposure. From the RACE reads, TCRdb called clonotypes with MiXCR, one entry per CDR3 protein. Of 70,000 to 90,000 distinct CDR3 sequences listed, 10% to 12% are singletons. Specimen: whole blood, collected in connection with sensitization to the hapten diphenylcyclopropenone (DPC). The source of these receptors is a woman between 45 and 65 years old with alopecia areata. Some clones in this sample may be carry-over from other donors' samples. The CDR3 runs from the conserved cysteine through the conserved F or W. A D gene is named only where the DNA matches it firmly. Rows give clone size only sometimes, using once, few, many, or a class for an expanded clone.

TRBJ2-5 - - TRBV27 TGTGCCACCCTACCTCTCGCCACTGCCCAAGAGACCCAGTACTTC CATLPLATAQETQYF
TRBJ1-5 few - TRBV10-3 TGTGCCATCGGGGCAGGGAATCAGCCCCAGCATTTT CAIGAGNQPQHF
TRBJ2-1 few - TRBV28 TGTGCCAGCAGTTTCTCTATAGGGTCGAGTAGGAATGAGCAGTTCTTC CASSFSIGSSRNEQFF
TRBJ2-3 - - TRBV7-3 TGTGCCAGCAGCTCGGGGACTTCCCGGTCAGCAGATACGCAGTATTTT CASSSGTSRSADTQYF
TRBJ2-5 - TRBD2 TRBV7-9 TGTGCCAGCAGCCGAGGAACTAGCGGAGGGGGTAAAGAGACCCAGTACTTC CASSRGTSGGGKETQYF
TRBJ1-6 - TRBD1 TRBV3-1 TGTGCCAGCAGCCAAAGAGTGGTAGGGACAGGGGGTTCACCCCTCCACTTT CASSQRVVGTGGSPLHF
TRBJ2-5 many TRBD1 TRBV9 TGTGCCAGCAGCGTAGGTACAGGGGGCGCTTGGAAGACCCAGTACTTC CASSVGTGGAWKTQYF
TRBJ1-5 once - TRBV19 TGTGCCAGTGCGGACCTGATCAATCAGCCCCAGCATTTT CASADLINQPQHF
TRBJ2-6 many - TRBV5-1 TGCGCCAGCAGCTTGGGGGGCTCTGGGGCCAACGTCCTGACTTTC CASSLGGSGANVLTF
TRBJ2-7 few TRBD1 TRBV5-1 TGCGCCAGCAGCTTGCAAGGGGGCGCGATCTACGAGCAGTACTTC CASSLQGGAIYEQYF
TRBJ2-3 many - TRBV12-3/TRBV12-4 TGTGCCAGCAGTTTAATTGTTGGTGTACGGGCTAGCACAGATACGCAGTATTTT CASSLIVGVRASTDTQYF
TRBJ2-7 - - TRBV14 TGTGCCAGCAGCCGCTTTCCCTACGAGCAGTACTTC CASSRFPYEQYF
TRBJ1-5 many - TRBV5-5 TGTGCCAGCAGCTTGGCCGGAAATAGCAATCAGCCCCAGCATTTT CASSLAGNSNQPQHF
TRBJ2-4 many TRBD1 TRBV27 TGTGCCAGCAGTCCAGGACAGGGTCTTTTAACCAAAAACATTCAGTACTTC CASSPGQGLLTKNIQYF
TRBJ1-2 many TRBD1 TRBV28 TGTGCCAGCAGTTTGTGGGCCCTAAAGCGGACAGGGGGGTATGGCTACACCTTC CASSLWALKRTGGYGYTF
TRBJ2-3 few - TRBV5-6 TGTGCCAGCAGCGAGGAAGGGGGTAGCACAGATACGCAGTATTTT CASSEEGGSTDTQYF
TRBJ2-1 many TRBD2 TRBV4-2 TGTGCCAGCAGCCAAGCAGCGGGAGTTGGAAATGAGCAGTTCTTC CASSQAAGVGNEQFF
TRBJ2-3 many TRBD1 TRBV4-3 TGCGCCAGCAGCCAAGATCCAGGGGGTCCTAGCACAGATACGCAGTATTTT CASSQDPGGPSTDTQYF
TRBJ2-7 few TRBD2 TRBV3-1 TGTGCCAGCAGCCTAGGGACTAGCGGGAGAAGCGAGCAGTACTTC CASSLGTSGRSEQYF
TRBJ1-1 few - TRBV9 TGTGCCAGCAGCGTAGCCGGGGTGAACACTGAAGCTTTCTTT CASSVAGVNTEAFF
TRBJ2-2 many TRBD1 TRBV27 TGTGCCAGCAGACGACAGGGGTTGCTTTCCCCCACCGGGGAGCTGTTTTTT CASRRQGLLSPTGELFF
TRBJ2-5 - - TRBV6-5 TGTGCCAGCAGTTACTCGACCTACGAGACCCAGTACTTC CASSYSTYETQYF
TRBJ1-1 many - TRBV7-9 TGTGCCAGCAGCTTAAGGGACCTCCCGGGCACTGAAGCTTTCTTT CASSLRDLPGTEAFF
TRBJ1-4 - - TRBV20-1 TGCAGTGCTGACTCGGAGACTAATGAAAAACTGTTTTTT CSADSETNEKLFF
TRBJ2-7 - - TRBV19 TGTGCCAGTAGTATAGGAGAGACTTCTACCTACGAGCAGTACTTC CASSIGETSTYEQYF
TRBJ2-3 few - TRBV11-2 TGTGCCAGCAGCTTAGACCCCACGGGGCCGCACACAGATACGCAGTATTTT CASSLDPTGPHTDTQYF
TRBJ2-1 - TRBD2 TRBV29-1 TGCAGCGTGGGGACTGAGAGACTAGCGGCTTTTGGAAATGAGCAGTTCTTC CSVGTERLAAFGNEQFF
TRBJ2-4 many - TRBV4-2 TGTGCCAGCAGCCGAGGCTCTTGGGACAAAAACATTCAGTACTTC CASSRGSWDKNIQYF